Shown below are 22 T cell receptor beta chains from a single sample sequenced in a study of T cells in Graves' hyperthyroidism and ophthalmopathy (dated by TCRdb to the late 2010s). Library generation was performed with multiplex PCR. These reads were obtained on an Illumina HiSeq 2000. Amplification of TCR beta CDR3 regions was carried out from RNA transcripts. The TCR CDR3 was subjected to a first round of RT-PCR using the HTBI primer set and the Qiagen OneStep RT-PCR kit. Starting from the raw public reads, TCRdb applied fastp trimming at Q25, assembled clones with MiXCR and retained in-frame beta chains. When rows share a CDR3 protein, they turn into one entry using the most common DNA and genes. Counted in this sample were a few hundred thousand distinct CDR3 sequences; 15% to 19% of them appeared once. The ten largest make up around 7.8% of the sample. Sequencing used blood. These receptors were collected from a woman aged 25-40 years with Graves' hyperthyroidism.

The chain has TRBV10-2 and TRBJ2-5; TRBD2 might be the D (5 bases). Germline CDR1 reads WSHSY; CDR2 reads SAAADI. V was cut by 3 bases and J by 13 bases, with 9 bases left in between. This CDR3 contains 10 residues. As DNA, the CDR3 is TGCGCCAGCAGTGACGGGGTTTGGTACTTC. Its protein product is CASSDGVWYF.

This clonotype was counted a few times. A much larger clone sits a single nucleotide away, making a read error possible. The chain uses TRBV30 and TRBJ1-1; D unclear. Germline CDR1 is GTSNPN and CDR2 is SVGIG (reference sequence). V lost 5 bases and J lost 1, with 17 bases in between. The CDR3 consists of 15 residues. The CDR3 sequence is CAWGASGVANTEAFF. DNA of the CDR3: TGTGCCTGGGGAGCCTCCGGGGTGGCGAACACTGAAGCTTTCTTT.

This clonotype was detected ten times or more. The V gene is TRBV28, the J gene TRBJ2-1, with D perhaps matching TRBD2 (5 bases). The CDR3 is 15 residues long. V lost 5 bases and J 10 bases, leaving 21 bases between the germline ends. Germline V gene lookup returns CDR1 MDHEN and CDR2 SYDVKM. Written as DNA, the CDR3 is TGTGCCAGCAGTCTAACTAGTCTCTTGCAACAGGAGCAGTTCTTC. It encodes CASSLTSLLQQEQFF. Looking up the rest from reference TRBV28 and TRBJ2-1 gives the full variable domain: DVKVTQSSRYLVKRTGEKVFLECVQDMDHENMFWYRQDPGLGLRLIYFSYDVKMKEKGDIPEGYSVSREKKERFSLILESASTNQTSMYLCASSLTSLLQQEQFFGPGTRLTVL.

This clonotype was observed many times. The chain is built from TRBV10-3 and TRBJ1-1, with a possible D match to TRBD1 (5 bases). Per the germline V gene, CDR1 is ENHRY and CDR2 is SYGVKD. The CDR3 totals 13 residues. V lost 7 bases and J lost 1, with 10 bases in between. The CDR3 reads CAINTDRNTEAFF. The CDR3 coding sequence is TGTGCCATCAATACTGACAGGAACACTGAAGCTTTCTTT.

This clonotype appeared a few times. The chain employs TRBV5-6 and TRBJ1-2, with D possibly being TRBD1 (6 bases). CDR3 size: 15 residues. The V gene's germline CDR1 is SGHDT and CDR2 YYEEEE. Trimming took 6 bases from V and 0 from J, leaving 15 bases between them. The CDR3 nucleotides read TGTGCCAGCACCACCAGGGGTTCTACTAACTATGGCTACACCTTC. Its protein is CASTTRGSTNYGYTF.

This clonotype came up many times. V is TRBV3-1 and J is TRBJ1-3; 10 nucleotides align to TRBD1. Trimming removed 3 bases from V and 0 bases from J; junction bases left unmatched: 11. The CDR3 contains 19 residues. Germline V CDR1 and CDR2: LGHDT, YNNKEL (reference sequence). In DNA form, the CDR3 reads TGTGCCAGCAGCCATTCCGGGACAGGGGTCCTGAGCTCTGGAAACACCATATATTTT. This sequence encodes CASSHSGTGVLSSGNTIYF.

This chain joins TRBV25-1 and TRBJ1-6; no definite D call. Trimming removed 8 bases at V and 6 bases at J, with 8 bases between. The CDR3 contains 12 residues. Germline V gene data show CDR1 as MGHDK and CDR2 as SYGVNS. DNA of the CDR3: TGTGCCAGCGCTTTCGGTAATTCACCCCTCCACTTT. It yields the protein CASAFGNSPLHF.

This clonotype was seen a handful of times. The rearrangement joins TRBV28 to TRBJ2-3, with 7 positions matching TRBD2. This CDR3 spans 13 amino acids. Trimming took 9 bases from V and 1 from J; bases not matched to a gene: 4. Germline V gene sequence: CDR1 MDHEN, CDR2 SYDVKM. In DNA form, the CDR3 reads TGTGCCAGTCAGCTAGCGGGCACAGATACGCAGTATTTT. Its translation is CASQLAGTDTQYF. Based on the CDR3 plus reference TRBV28 and TRBJ2-3, the full variable domain is DVKVTQSSRYLVKRTGEKVFLECVQDMDHENMFWYRQDPGLGLRLIYFSYDVKMKEKGDIPEGYSVSREKKERFSLILESASTNQTSMYLCASQLAGTDTQYFGPGTRLTVL.

This clonotype was picked up many times. This chain joins TRBV24-1 and TRBJ2-7; 7 bases are shared with TRBD2. J was trimmed by 6 bases and V by 8 bases; bases with no gene match: 15. This CDR3 is 15 amino acids long. The germline V gene encodes CDR1 KGHDR and CDR2 SFDVKD. This chain's CDR3 is CATTRPSGVLCEQYF. CDR3 coding DNA: TGTGCCACCACCAGGCCTAGCGGAGTTCTCTGCGAGCAGTACTTC.

This clonotype was recorded a few times. The rearrangement uses TRBV5-1 and TRBJ2-2, with D uncertain. The CDR3 has 16 amino acids. Per germline, CDR1 SGHRS and CDR2 YFSETQ. The germline V and J ends were trimmed by 4 bases and 0 bases, with 13 bases remaining between them. Here the CDR3 DNA reads TGCGCCAGCAGCAGAAATAGCTTATCGAACACCGGGGAGCTGTTTTTT. It encodes CASSRNSLSNTGELFF.

This clonotype was picked up many times. J is TRBJ1-3 and V is TRBV28; no definite D call. V was clipped by 1 base and J by 0 bases, with 13 bases between them. Germline loops: CDR1 MDHEN, CDR2 SYDVKM. CDR3 length: 17 residues. Here the CDR3 DNA reads TGTGCCAGCAGTTTATCCCCCTTCCTCCGCTCTGGAAACACCATATATTTT. The encoded protein is CASSLSPFLRSGNTIYF.

This clonotype was found many times. V is TRBV5-5 and J is TRBJ2-1, with no clear D. Trimming took 2 bases from V and 7 from J, leaving 7 bases between them. The CDR3 has 12 amino acids. Germline values: CDR1 SGHKS, CDR2 YYEKEE (reference sequence). The CDR3 is CASSFSSNEQFF. CDR3 in DNA: TGTGCCAGCAGCTTTTCGTCGAATGAGCAGTTCTTC.

This clonotype came up many times. The chain joins TRBV12-3 or TRBV12-4 to TRBJ1-1; D is uncertain. V lost 3 bases and J 0 bases, leaving 8 bases between the germline ends. The CDR3 contains 14 residues. CDR3 sequence reads: CASSFNVVNTEAFF. The CDR3 DNA reads as TGTGCCAGCAGTTTTAACGTAGTGAACACTGAAGCTTTCTTT.

This sequence joins TRBV20-1 and TRBJ2-7; D unresolved. CDR3 size: 13 residues. CDR1 and CDR2 (germline): DFQATT, SNEGSKA (reference sequence). V lost 1 base and J 1 base, leaving 8 bases between the germline ends. The CDR3 loop is CSARARASYEQYF. The CDR3 DNA reads TGCAGTGCTAGAGCCCGGGCATCCTACGAGCAGTACTTC.

The chain recombines TRBV30 with TRBJ1-5; 8 nucleotides line up with TRBD1. With 8 bases clipped from V and 5 bases from J, the junction kept 8 bases outside the gene matches. In germline, CDR1 is GTSNPN, CDR2 SVGIG (reference sequence). The CDR3 runs 13 residues. CDR3 sequence reads: CATQDRVDQPQHF. CDR3 nucleotides: TGTGCCACCCAGGACAGGGTCGATCAGCCCCAGCATTTT. Drawing the rest from reference TRBV30 and TRBJ1-5, the complete variable domain is SQTIHQWPATLVQPVGSPLSLECTVEGTSNPNLYWYRQAAGRGLQLLFYSVGIGQISSEVPQNLSASRPQDRQFILSSKKLLLSDSGFYLCATQDRVDQPQHFGDGTRLSIL.

This clonotype showed up many times. V is TRBV30 and J is TRBJ1-1, with D hard to call. Germline lookup yields CDR1 GTSNPN and CDR2 SVGIG (reference sequence). The CDR3 covers 12 residues. Trimming took 0 bases from V and 3 from J, leaving 5 bases between them. The CDR3 here is CAWSVSDTEAFF. For the CDR3, the DNA is TGTGCCTGGAGTGTATCCGACACTGAAGCTTTCTTT.

Concerning this clonotype: A much larger clonotype is one base distant, so this may be a read error. This chain connects TRBV15 to TRBJ2-3, with D uncertain. V gave up 5 bases and J gave up 1 base, with 16 bases separating them. Looked up from germline, CDR1 is LNHNV and CDR2 is YYDKDF (reference sequence). The CDR3 totals 16 residues. The CDR3 spells CATSRVGFVGTDTQYF. Here the CDR3 DNA reads TGTGCCACCAGCCGAGTGGGGTTCGTGGGCACAGATACGCAGTATTTT.

Written as DNA, the CDR3 is TGTGCCAGCAGTAAAGGGGGAGAGGGCAACGAGCAGTACTTC. Its translation is CASSKGGEGNEQYF. The chain has TRBV6-1 and TRBJ2-7; maybe TRBD1 (6 bases). Germline lookup yields CDR1 MNHNS and CDR2 SASEGT. V shed 5 bases and J shed 5 bases, with 16 bases lying between them. The CDR3 loop spans 14 amino acids.

This clonotype came up a few times. DNA of the CDR3: TGCAGCGTTGTAGGGCAAGGCAAAAACATTCAGTACTTC. Protein product: CSVVGQGKNIQYF. This sequence joins TRBV29-1 and TRBJ2-4, with D unclear. The CDR3 contains 13 residues. V lost 4 bases and J 3 bases, leaving 10 bases between the germline ends. Germline values: CDR1 SQVTM, CDR2 ANQGSEA.

This clonotype came up many times. The CDR3 sequence: CASSLWAADFNTEAFF. The CDR3, as DNA: TGTGCCAGCAGTTTATGGGCAGCGGATTTTAACACTGAAGCTTTCTTT. The chain employs TRBV12-3 or TRBV12-4 and TRBJ1-1; D unresolved. Trimming removed 2 bases at V and 2 bases at J, with 15 bases between. There are 16 residues in the CDR3.

This clonotype showed up just a few times. The chain links TRBV6-2 or TRBV6-3 to TRBJ1-1, with 8 bases identical to TRBD1. Per the germline V gene, CDR1 is MNHEY and CDR2 is SVGEGT. This CDR3 is 16 amino acids long. V lost 4 bases, J lost 5 bases, and 12 bases stayed unmatched. The CDR3 is CASSFSTTGEGTEAFF. The CDR3 DNA reads as TGTGCCAGCAGTTTCTCTACGACAGGGGAAGGGACTGAAGCTTTCTTT.

This clonotype was seen ten or more times. The CDR3 here is CASSQDFGGKRNTIYF. Written as DNA, the CDR3 is TGTGCCAGCAGCCAAGACTTCGGGGGTAAGAGAAACACCATATATTTT. V and J are TRBV3-1 and TRBJ1-3, with D possibly TRBD1 on 5 matching bases. Trimming pared 0 bases from V and 5 bases from J, leaving 14 bases between. Germline CDR1 reads LGHDT; CDR2 reads YNNKEL (reference sequence). The CDR3 runs to 16 residues.